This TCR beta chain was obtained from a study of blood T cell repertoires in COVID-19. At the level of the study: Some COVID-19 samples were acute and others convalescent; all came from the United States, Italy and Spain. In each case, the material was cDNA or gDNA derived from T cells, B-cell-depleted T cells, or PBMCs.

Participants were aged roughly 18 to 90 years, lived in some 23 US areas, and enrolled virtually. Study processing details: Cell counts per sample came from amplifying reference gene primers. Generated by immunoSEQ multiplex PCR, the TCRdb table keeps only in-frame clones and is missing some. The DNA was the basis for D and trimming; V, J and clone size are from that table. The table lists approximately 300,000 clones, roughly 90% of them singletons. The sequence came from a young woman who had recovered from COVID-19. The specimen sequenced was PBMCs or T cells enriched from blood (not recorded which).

Written as DNA, the CDR3 is TGTGCCAGCAGCCCAGGACAGCAGCCCCAGCATTTT. This gives the protein CASSPGQQPQHF. This chain connects TRBV2 to TRBJ1-5, with D maybe TRBD1 (6 bases). CDR1 and CDR2 from the germline V gene are SNHLY and FYNNEI. The CDR3 is 12 residues long. Trimming took off 6 bases at V and 7 bases at J, with 10 bases between the two ends.